A single sample gave rise to the 7 T cell receptor beta chains below, sequenced in a study of response to subunit inactivated influenza vaccine. TCRdb independently ran MiXCR on the RT-PCR reads; one entry per CDR3 protein. Found here are about 500,000 distinct CDR3 sequences, approximately 15% of them singletons; the top ten hold over 2.5%. This sample comprised CD4+ T cells sorted from PBMCs, obtained approximately 25 months after vaccination. The receptors shown here come from a man between 50 and 69 years old who received an inactivated influenza vaccine.

The chain uses TRBV7-9 and TRBJ2-3; 11 bases are shared with TRBD1. The CDR3 extends over 15 amino acids. Trimming removed 5 bases from V and 3 bases from J; junction bases left unmatched: 4. Germline CDR1 is SEHNR and CDR2 is FQNEAQ (reference sequence). The CDR3 protein is CASSKGQGATDTQYF. The CDR3 bases are TGTGCCAGCAGCAAAGGACAGGGGGCAACAGATACGCAGTATTTT.

The rearrangement joins TRBV20-1 to TRBJ2-5; 7 bases are a match to TRBD1. CDR1 and CDR2 (germline): DFQATT, SNEGSKA (reference sequence). The CDR3 has 12 residues. Trimming cost V 6 bases and J 2 bases; bases outside gene matches: 3. The CDR3 coding sequence is TGCAGTGCCACGGGACAGCAAGAGACCCAGTACTTC. Translation: CSATGQQETQYF.

This chain joins TRBV10-3 and TRBJ2-5, with a possible D match to TRBD2 (6 bases). The CDR3 is made up of 13 amino acids. Germline V gene sequence: CDR1 ENHRY, CDR2 SYGVKD. V was pared by 5 bases and J by 5 bases, with 12 bases between. Here the CDR3 reads CAISWRGQETQYF. CDR3 nucleotide sequence: TGTGCCATCAGTTGGAGGGGCCAGGAGACCCAGTACTTC.

The chain uses TRBV4-2 and TRBJ2-2, with D possibly being TRBD2 (5 bases). Per germline, CDR1 LGHNA and CDR2 YNFKEQ. V lost 5 bases and J lost 7, with 11 bases in between. This CDR3 contains 13 residues. The CDR3 coding sequence is TGTGCCAGCAGCAACCAAGGGAGCGGGGAGCTGTTTTTT. This gives the protein CASSNQGSGELFF.

This clonotype turned up a few times. This rearrangement joins TRBV5-1 to TRBJ2-5; 7 bases are a match to TRBD2. CDR1 is SGHRS and CDR2 is YFSETQ in the germline V gene. This CDR3 has 13 residues. J gave up 5 bases and V 4 bases, and 5 bases lay outside the gene matches. The CDR3 reads CASSETSTETQYF. The CDR3 nucleotides read TGCGCCAGCAGCGAGACTAGCACGGAGACCCAGTACTTC.

This clonotype has ten or more counts. The chain employs TRBV4-2 and TRBJ2-1, with D perhaps matching TRBD2 (5 bases). There are 15 residues in the CDR3. Trimming shortened V by 2 bases and J by 0 bases, and 8 bases separated the two germline ends. Germline V gene data show CDR1 as LGHNA and CDR2 as YNFKEQ. The CDR3 bases are TGTGCCAGCAGCCAACGGGGTAGCTCCTACAATGAGCAGTTCTTC. Translation: CASSQRGSSYNEQFF.

In this sample, this clonotype turned up many times. V gene TRBV4-1 combines with J gene TRBJ1-6; D is undetermined. V was clipped by 1 base and J by 9 bases, with 13 bases between them. The CDR3 loop spans 15 amino acids. From germline, CDR1 is MGHRA and CDR2 YSYEKL. CDR3 residues: CASSQGVGSLSPLHF. For the CDR3, the DNA is TGCGCCAGCAGCCAAGGTGTAGGGTCTCTTTCACCCCTCCACTTT.